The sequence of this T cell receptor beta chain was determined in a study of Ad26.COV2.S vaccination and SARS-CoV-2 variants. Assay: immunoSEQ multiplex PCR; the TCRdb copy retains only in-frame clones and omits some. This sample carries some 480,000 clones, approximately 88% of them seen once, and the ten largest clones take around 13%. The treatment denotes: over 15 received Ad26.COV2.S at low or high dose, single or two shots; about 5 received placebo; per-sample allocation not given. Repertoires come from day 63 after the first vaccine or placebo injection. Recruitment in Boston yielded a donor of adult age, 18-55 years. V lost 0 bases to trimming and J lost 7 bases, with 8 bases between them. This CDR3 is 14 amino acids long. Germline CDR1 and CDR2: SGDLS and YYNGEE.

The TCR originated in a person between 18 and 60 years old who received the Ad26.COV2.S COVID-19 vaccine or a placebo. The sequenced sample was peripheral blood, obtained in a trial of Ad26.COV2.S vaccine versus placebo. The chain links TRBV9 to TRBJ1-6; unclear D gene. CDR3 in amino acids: CASSVGQTNSPLHF. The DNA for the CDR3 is TGTGCCAGCAGCGTAGGACAAACCAATTCACCCCTCCACTTT.